This T cell receptor (beta chain) originates from a study of early T cells in non-severe SARS-CoV-2 infection. Study in general: Sequencing of bulk RNA from unsorted whole blood was done, without chain pairing.

Findings of the study overall: Anti-spike CD8 responses were favored by VDJdb matching, which missed private and CD4 specificities.

The protocol attached unique molecular identifiers to individual cDNA molecules. TCRdb fed the 5' RACE reads into MiXCR, producing one record per CDR3 protein. The sample records some 96,000 distinct CDR3 sequences, approximately 11% being singletons. The V end lost 6 bases, the J end lost 5 bases, and 15 bases lay between the germline ends. Germline CDR1 reads SGHNT; CDR2 reads YYREEE (reference sequence). The CDR3 runs 14 residues. In the case of this clonotype: The antigen is unknown.

The receptor comes from an adult who was a healthcare worker with PCR-confirmed SARS-CoV-2 infection or an uninfected control (not recorded which). The sequenced sample was whole blood, obtained at baseline. V is TRBV5-4 and J is TRBJ2-1; D is possibly TRBD1 (5 bases). The DNA of the CDR3 is TGTGCCAGCACAACGATAGACAGTAACAATGAGCAGTTCTTC. Residues: CASTTIDSNNEQFF.